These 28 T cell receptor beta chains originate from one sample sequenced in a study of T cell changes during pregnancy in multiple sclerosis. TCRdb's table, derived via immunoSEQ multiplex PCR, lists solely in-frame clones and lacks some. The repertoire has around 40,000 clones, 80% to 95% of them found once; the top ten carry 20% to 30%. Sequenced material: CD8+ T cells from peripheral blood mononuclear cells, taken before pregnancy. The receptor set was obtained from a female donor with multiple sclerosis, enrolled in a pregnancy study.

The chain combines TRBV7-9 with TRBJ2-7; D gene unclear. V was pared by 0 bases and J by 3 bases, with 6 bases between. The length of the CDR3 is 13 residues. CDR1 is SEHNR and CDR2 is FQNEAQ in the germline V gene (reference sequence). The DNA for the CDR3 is TGTGCCAGCAGCTTAGCTGGCAGCTACGAGCAGTACTTC. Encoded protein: CASSLAGSYEQYF.

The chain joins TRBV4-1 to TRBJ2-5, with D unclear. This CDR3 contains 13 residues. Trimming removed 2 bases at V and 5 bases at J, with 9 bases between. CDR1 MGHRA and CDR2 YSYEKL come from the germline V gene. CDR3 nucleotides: TGCGCCAGCAGCCAATGGATGGGCGAGACCCAGTACTTC. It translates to CASSQWMGETQYF.

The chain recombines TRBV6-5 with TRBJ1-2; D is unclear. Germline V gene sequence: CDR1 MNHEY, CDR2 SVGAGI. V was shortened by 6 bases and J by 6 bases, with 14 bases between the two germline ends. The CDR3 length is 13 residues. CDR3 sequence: CASSPTRANGYTF. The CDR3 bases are TGTGCCAGCAGCCCGACAAGAGCTAATGGCTACACCTTC.

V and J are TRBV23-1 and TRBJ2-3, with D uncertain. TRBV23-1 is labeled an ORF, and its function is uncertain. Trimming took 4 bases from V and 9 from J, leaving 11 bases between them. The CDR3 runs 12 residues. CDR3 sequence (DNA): TGCGCCAGCAGTCTTCAATTACGGACGCAGTATTTT. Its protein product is CASSLQLRTQYF.

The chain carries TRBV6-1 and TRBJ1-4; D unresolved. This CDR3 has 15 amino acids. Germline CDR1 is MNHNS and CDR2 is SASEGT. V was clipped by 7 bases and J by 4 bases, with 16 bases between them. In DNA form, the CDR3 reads TGTGCCAGCACGGGATTCAGTGGTTATAATGAAAAACTGTTTTTT. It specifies CASTGFSGYNEKLFF.

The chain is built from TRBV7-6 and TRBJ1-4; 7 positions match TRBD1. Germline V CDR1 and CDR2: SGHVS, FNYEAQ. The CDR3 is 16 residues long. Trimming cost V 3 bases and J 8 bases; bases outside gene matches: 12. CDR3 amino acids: CASSFGPTGRNEKLFF. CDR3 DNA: TGTGCCAGCAGCTTTGGTCCGACAGGGCGGAACGAAAAACTGTTTTTT. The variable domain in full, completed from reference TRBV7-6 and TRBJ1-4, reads GAGVSQSPRYKVTKRGQDVALRCDPISGHVSLYWYRQALGQGPEFLTYFNYEAQQDKSGLPNDRFSAERPEGSISTLTIQRTEQRDSAMYRCASSFGPTGRNEKLFFGSGTQLSVL.

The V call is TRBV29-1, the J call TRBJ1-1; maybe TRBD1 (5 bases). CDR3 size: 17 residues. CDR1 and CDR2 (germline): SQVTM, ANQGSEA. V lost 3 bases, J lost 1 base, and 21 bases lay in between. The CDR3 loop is CSVEGGSPTWENTEAFF. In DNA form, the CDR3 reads TGCAGCGTTGAGGGGGGGTCCCCGACTTGGGAGAACACTGAAGCTTTCTTT.

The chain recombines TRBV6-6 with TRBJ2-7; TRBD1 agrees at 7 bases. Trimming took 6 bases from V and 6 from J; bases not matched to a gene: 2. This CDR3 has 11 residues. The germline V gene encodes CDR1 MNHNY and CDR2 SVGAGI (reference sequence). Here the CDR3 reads CASRTGIEQYF. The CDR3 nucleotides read TGTGCCAGCAGGACAGGGATCGAGCAGTACTTC.

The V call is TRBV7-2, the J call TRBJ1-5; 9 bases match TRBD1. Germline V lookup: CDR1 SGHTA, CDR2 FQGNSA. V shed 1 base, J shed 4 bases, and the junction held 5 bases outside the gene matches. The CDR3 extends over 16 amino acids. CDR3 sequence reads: CASSLGQGQGNQPQHF. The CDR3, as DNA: TGTGCCAGCAGCTTAGGGCAGGGACAGGGAAATCAGCCCCAGCATTTT.

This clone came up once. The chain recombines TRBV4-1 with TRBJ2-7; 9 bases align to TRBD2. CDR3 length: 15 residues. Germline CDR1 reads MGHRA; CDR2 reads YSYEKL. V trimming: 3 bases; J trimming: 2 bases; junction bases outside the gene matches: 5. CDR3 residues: CASSQLASGAYEQYF. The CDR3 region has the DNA TGCGCCAGCAGCCAGCTAGCTAGCGGGGCCTACGAGCAGTACTTC.

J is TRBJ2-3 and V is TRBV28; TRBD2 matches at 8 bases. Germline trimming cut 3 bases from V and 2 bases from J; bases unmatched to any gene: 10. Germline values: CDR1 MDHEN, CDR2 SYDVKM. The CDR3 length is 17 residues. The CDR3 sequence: CASSFSPSGSNTDTQYF. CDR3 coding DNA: TGTGCCAGCAGTTTCTCTCCTAGCGGGTCCAACACAGATACGCAGTATTTT.

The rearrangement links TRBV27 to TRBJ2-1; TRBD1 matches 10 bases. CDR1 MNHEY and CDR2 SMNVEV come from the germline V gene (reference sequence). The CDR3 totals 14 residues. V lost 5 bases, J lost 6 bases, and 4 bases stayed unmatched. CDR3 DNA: TGTGCCAGCAGTGGACGGGACAGGGGCAATGAGCAGTTCTTC. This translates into CASSGRDRGNEQFF.

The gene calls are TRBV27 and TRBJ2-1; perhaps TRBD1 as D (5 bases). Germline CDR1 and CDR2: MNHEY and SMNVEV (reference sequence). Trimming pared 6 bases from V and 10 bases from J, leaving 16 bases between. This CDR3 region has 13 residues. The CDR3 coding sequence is TGTGCCAGCAGCCCACTCACAGGCCCCGAGCAGTTCTTC. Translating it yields CASSPLTGPEQFF.

The CDR3 sequence is CASRAGESSPLHF. CDR3 sequence (DNA): TGTGCCAGCAGAGCAGGGGAAAGTTCACCCCTCCACTTT. The chain has TRBV6-5 and TRBJ1-6, with a possible D match to TRBD1 (6 bases). Looked up from germline, CDR1 is MNHEY and CDR2 is SVGAGI. The germline V and J ends were trimmed by 6 bases and 9 bases, with 12 bases remaining between them. The CDR3 is 13 amino acids.

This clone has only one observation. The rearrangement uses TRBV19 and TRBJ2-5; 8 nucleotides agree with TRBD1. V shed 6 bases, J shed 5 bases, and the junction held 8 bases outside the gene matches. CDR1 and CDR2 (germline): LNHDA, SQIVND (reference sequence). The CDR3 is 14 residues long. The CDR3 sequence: CASRPPGGEETQYF. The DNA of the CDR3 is TGTGCCAGTAGACCCCCAGGGGGCGAGGAGACCCAGTACTTC.

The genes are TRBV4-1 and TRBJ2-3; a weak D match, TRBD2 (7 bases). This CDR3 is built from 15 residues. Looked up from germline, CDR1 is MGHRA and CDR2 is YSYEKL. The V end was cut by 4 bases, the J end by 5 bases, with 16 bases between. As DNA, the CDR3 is TGCGCCAGCAGCCCACTAGCGAGAGGGGGAGATACGCAGTATTTT. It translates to CASSPLARGGDTQYF.

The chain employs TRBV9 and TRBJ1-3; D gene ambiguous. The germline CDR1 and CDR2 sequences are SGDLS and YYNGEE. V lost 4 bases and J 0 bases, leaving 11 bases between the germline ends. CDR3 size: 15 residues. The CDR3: CASSLAGNSGNTIYF. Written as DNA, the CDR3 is TGTGCCAGCAGCCTGGCAGGAAACTCTGGAAACACCATATATTTT.

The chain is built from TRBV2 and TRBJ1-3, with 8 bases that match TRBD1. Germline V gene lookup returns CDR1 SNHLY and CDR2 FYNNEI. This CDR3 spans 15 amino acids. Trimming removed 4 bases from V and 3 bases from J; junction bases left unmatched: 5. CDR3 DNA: TGTGCCAGCAGTGTCGGACAGGGCGGTGGAAACACCATATATTTT. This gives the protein CASSVGQGGGNTIYF.

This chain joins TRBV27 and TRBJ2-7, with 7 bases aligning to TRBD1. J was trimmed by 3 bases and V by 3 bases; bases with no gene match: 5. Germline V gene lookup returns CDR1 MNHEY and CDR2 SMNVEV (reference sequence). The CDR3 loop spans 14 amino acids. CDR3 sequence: CASSLVRQGYEQYF. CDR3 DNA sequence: TGTGCCAGCAGTTTGGTGAGACAGGGCTACGAGCAGTACTTC.

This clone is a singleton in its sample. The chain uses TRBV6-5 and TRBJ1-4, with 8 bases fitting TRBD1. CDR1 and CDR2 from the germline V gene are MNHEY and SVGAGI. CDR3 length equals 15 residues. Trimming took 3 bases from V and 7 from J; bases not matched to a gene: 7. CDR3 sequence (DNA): TGTGCCAGCAGTTATACAGACAGGGGAGTTGAAAAACTGTTTTTT. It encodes CASSYTDRGVEKLFF.

Here the CDR3 DNA reads TGTGCCAGCAGTCCGCGACAGGGAGGAGAAGCTTTCTTT. This encodes CASSPRQGGEAFF. The chain links TRBV27 to TRBJ1-1, with 7 bases that match TRBD1. CDR3 length equals 13 residues. Losses at the gene ends were 5 bases for V and 8 bases for J; bases not matched to a gene: 8. Germline V lookup: CDR1 MNHEY, CDR2 SMNVEV (reference sequence).

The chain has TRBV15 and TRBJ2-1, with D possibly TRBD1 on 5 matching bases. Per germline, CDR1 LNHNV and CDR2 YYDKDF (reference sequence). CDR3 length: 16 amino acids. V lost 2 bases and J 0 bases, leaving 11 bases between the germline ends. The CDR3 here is CATSRQDTSSYNEQFF. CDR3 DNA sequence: TGTGCCACCAGCAGACAGGACACGAGCTCCTACAATGAGCAGTTCTTC.

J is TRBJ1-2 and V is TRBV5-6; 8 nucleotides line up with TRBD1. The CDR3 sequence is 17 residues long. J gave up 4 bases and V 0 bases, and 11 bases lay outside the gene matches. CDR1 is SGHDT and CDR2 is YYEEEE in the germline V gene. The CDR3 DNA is TGTGCCAGCAGCTTGGGGGCAGGGGGCGCCCCGGGCTATGGCTACACCTTC. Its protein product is CASSLGAGGAPGYGYTF.

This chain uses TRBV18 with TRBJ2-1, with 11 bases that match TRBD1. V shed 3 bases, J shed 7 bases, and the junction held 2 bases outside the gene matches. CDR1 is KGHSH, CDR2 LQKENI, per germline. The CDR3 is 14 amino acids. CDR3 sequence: CASSPDRGLNEQFF. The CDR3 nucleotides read TGTGCCAGCTCACCGGACAGGGGGCTAAATGAGCAGTTCTTC.

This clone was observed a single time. In nucleotides, the CDR3 is TGCGCCAGCACTACTCGGGCTAGCGGGGGCAATGAGCAGTTCTTC. It yields the protein CASTTRASGGNEQFF. The gene calls are TRBV4-1 and TRBJ2-1; 10 bases fit TRBD2. V gave up 7 bases and J gave up 6 bases; unmatched junction bases: 9. CDR3 length: 15 amino acids. Germline loops: CDR1 MGHRA, CDR2 YSYEKL.

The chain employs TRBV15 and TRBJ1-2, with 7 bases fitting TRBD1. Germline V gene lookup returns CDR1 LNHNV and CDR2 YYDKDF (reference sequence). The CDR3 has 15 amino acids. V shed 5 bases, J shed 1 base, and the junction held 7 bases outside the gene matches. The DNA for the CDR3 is TGTGCCACCAGCGGTGACAGGGCTAGTAACTATGGCTACACCTTC. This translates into CATSGDRASNYGYTF.

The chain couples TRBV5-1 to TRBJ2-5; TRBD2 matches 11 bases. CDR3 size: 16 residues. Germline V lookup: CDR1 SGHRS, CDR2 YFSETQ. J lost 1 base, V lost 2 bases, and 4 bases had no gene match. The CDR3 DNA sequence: TGCGCCAGCAGCTTCAGACTAGCGGGATTCCAAGAGACCCAGTACTTC. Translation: CASSFRLAGFQETQYF.

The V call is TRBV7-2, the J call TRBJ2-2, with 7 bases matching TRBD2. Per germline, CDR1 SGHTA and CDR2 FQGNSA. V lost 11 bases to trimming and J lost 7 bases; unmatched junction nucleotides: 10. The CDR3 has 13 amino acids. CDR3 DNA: TGTGCCCCCCGGGGGGAAGCCAGCGGGGAGCTGTTTTTT. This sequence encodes CAPRGEASGELFF.